This T cell receptor beta chain originates from a study of T cell repertoires in aging, cancer and after chemotherapy. As for the study in general: Millions of TCR reads were in the whole dataset. Notes on the study in general: Across the chemotherapy interval, each cancer cohort showed higher median generation probability, suggesting thymic rebound. Loss of evenness, beyond lost richness, contributed to age-related TCR diversity decline in cancer patients. The repertoire data cannot show anything about immunological memory following chemotherapy.

As regards this clonotype: Antigen unknown. The junction departs from germline at one end; a sequencing error may be responsible.

Peripheral blood genomic DNA, not sorted cells or RNA, was the template. A mixed TRB-A/B primer pool amplified rearranged TRB by multiplex touch-down PCR. One entry per CDR3 protein, called by TCRdb with MiXCR from the multiplex PCR reads. Here the sample spans about 9,800 distinct CDR3 sequences, approximately 40% being singletons. The V gene's germline CDR1 is LNHDA and CDR2 SQIVND (reference sequence). This CDR3 comprises 17 residues. This sequence joins TRBV19 and TRBJ2-6; D possibly matches TRBD1 or TRBD2 (5 bases each). The sequencing input was blood. The sequence derives from a human donor in good health. DNA for the CDR3: TGTGCCAGTACCCCCGGGGTGGGGGAGTCTGGGGCCAACATCCTGACTTTC. Translating it yields CASTPGVGESGANILTF.